One and the same sample provided the 31 T cell receptor beta chains below, sequenced in a study of T cells in Graves' hyperthyroidism and ophthalmopathy (dated by TCRdb to between 2018 and 2020). Library preparation was by multiplex PCR. Sequencing was carried out with an Illumina HiSeq 2000. The TCR beta CDR3 regions were amplified from the RNA transcripts. The TCR CDR3 was subjected to a first round of RT-PCR using the HTBI primer set and the Qiagen OneStep RT-PCR kit. TCRdb redid the processing of the public reads, applying fastp at Q25 and MiXCR, and retained in-frame beta chains. Rows are unified per CDR3 protein, each entry keeping the most common DNA and genes. The sample data list about 600,000 distinct CDR3 sequences, and about a sixth of these were observed just once. The leading ten clones occupy less than 3.5% of the sample. The sequencing sample was made of blood. Receptor source: a woman aged 40 to 50 with Graves' ophthalmopathy.

The rearrangement links TRBV3-1 to TRBJ2-1; 9 bases match TRBD2. The CDR3 is 18 amino acids. CDR1 LGHDT and CDR2 YNNKEL come from the germline V gene (reference sequence). With 4 bases clipped from V and 3 bases from J, the junction kept 13 bases outside the gene matches. The CDR3 DNA is TGTGCCAGCAGCCTCATGGGTGGTAGCGGGGGCGACTACAATGAGCAGTTCTTC. This translates into CASSLMGGSGGDYNEQFF.

The sample holds many counts of this clonotype. The J gene is TRBJ2-1, the V gene TRBV11-2; D remains unclear. The CDR3 sequence is 14 residues long. Trimming pared 3 bases from V and 10 bases from J, leaving 16 bases between. Per the germline V gene, CDR1 is SGHAT and CDR2 is FQNNGV. Written as DNA, the CDR3 is TGTGCCAGCAGCTTGACTCCGGTGGTAGGGGAGCAGTTCTTC. This sequence encodes CASSLTPVVGEQFF.

On this clonotype itself: An end of the junction differs from the germline gene, which may be a read error. The chain carries TRBV7-9 and TRBJ2-2; D may correspond to TRBD1 or TRBD2 (6 bases each). Germline CDR1 is SEHNR and CDR2 is FQNEAQ (reference sequence). The CDR3 is 19 amino acids. The CDR3 nucleotides read TGTGCCAGCAGCTTCCCACTAACAGGGCGTACAAGCAACACCGGGGGGCTGTTTTTT. This encodes CASSFPLTGRTSNTGGLFF.

This rearrangement joins TRBV2 to TRBJ2-1; tentatively, D is TRBD2 (5 bases). V was shortened by 4 bases and J by 5 bases, with 15 bases between the two germline ends. The CDR3 has 15 residues. The V gene's germline CDR1 is SNHLY and CDR2 FYNNEI. The CDR3 coding sequence is TGTGCCAGCAGTGCGTGGACTTCCACCAACAATGAGCAGTTCTTC. Its translation: CASSAWTSTNNEQFF.

Concerning this clonotype: A read error is possible here, since a much larger clone lies one base away. The chain has TRBV6-2 or TRBV6-3 and TRBJ1-1; no reliable D call. The germline V and J ends were trimmed by 6 bases and 4 bases, with 18 bases remaining between them. Germline-derived CDR1 and CDR2 are MNHEY and SVGEGT. The CDR3 runs to 15 residues. CDR3 nucleotides: TGTGCCAGCAGCCGCCGGGAGAGAGGTTCCACTGAAGCTTTCTTT. This sequence encodes CASSRRERGSTEAFF.

This chain links TRBV3-1 with TRBJ2-1; the match to TRBD2 covers 9 bases. This CDR3 region has 14 residues. The germline V gene encodes CDR1 LGHDT and CDR2 YNNKEL (reference sequence). Trimming removed 7 bases from V and 8 bases from J; junction bases left unmatched: 9. The CDR3 DNA sequence: TGTGCCAGCAATTTGGCTAGCGGGAATCATGAGCAGTTCTTC. Protein product: CASNLASGNHEQFF.

This clonotype has at least ten counts. The chain carries TRBV6-1 and TRBJ1-2; a possible D gene is TRBD1 (5 bases). The CDR3 loop spans 14 amino acids. With 5 bases removed from V and 5 bases from J, the gap between germline ends came to 15 bases. Germline V gene sequence: CDR1 MNHNS, CDR2 SASEGT. The CDR3 bases are TGTGCCAGCAGTCGGGACTTTTCCACGTATGGCTACACCTTC. Its protein is CASSRDFSTYGYTF.

The chain employs TRBV5-1 and TRBJ2-1; 7 nucleotides agree with TRBD1. CDR3 length: 14 amino acids. Losses at the gene ends were 4 bases for V and 5 bases for J; bases not matched to a gene: 6. Germline V lookup: CDR1 SGHRS, CDR2 YFSETQ. The CDR3 bases are TGCGCCAGCAGCCCCGGGACAGTGGACAATGAGCAGTTCTTC. Encoded protein: CASSPGTVDNEQFF.

In this sample, this clonotype turned up a few times. The V and J genes are TRBV9 and TRBJ2-7; D might be TRBD1 or TRBD2, each matching 5 bases. The CDR3 covers 14 residues. V was trimmed by 4 bases and J by 3 bases, leaving 14 bases between them. CDR1 and CDR2 (germline): SGDLS, YYNGEE. The chain's CDR3 is CASSPRDGNYEQYF. DNA for the CDR3: TGTGCCAGCAGCCCCCGGGACGGAAACTACGAGCAGTACTTC.

The sample holds one count of this clonotype. J is TRBJ2-1 and V is TRBV29-1; D not resolved. V was trimmed by 6 bases and J by 5 bases, leaving 17 bases between them. Germline loops: CDR1 SQVTM, CDR2 ANQGSEA. This CDR3 has 14 amino acids. CDR3 amino acids: CSVGLGKVNNEQFF. CDR3 DNA sequence: TGCAGCGTAGGTCTTGGTAAAGTGAACAATGAGCAGTTCTTC.

The sample holds many counts of this clonotype. V and J are TRBV7-2 and TRBJ2-1; the D gene is possibly TRBD2 (6 bases). V was pared by 7 bases and J by 4 bases, with 14 bases between. This CDR3 is 14 amino acids long. The V gene's germline CDR1 is SGHTA and CDR2 FQGNSA. This chain's CDR3 is CASIRLGLYNEQFF. The CDR3 DNA is TGTGCCAGCATCCGACTAGGCCTATACAATGAGCAGTTCTTC.

This clonotype was counted ten times or more. This chain links TRBV12-3 or TRBV12-4 with TRBJ2-3, with TRBD2 matching over 9 bases. V dropped 0 bases and J dropped 3; count of bases not matched to a gene: 7. CDR3 length: 17 residues. The DNA of the CDR3 is TGTGCCAGCAGTTTAGCGCTGGGTAGCGGGGGTACAGATACGCAGTATTTT. Translation: CASSLALGSGGTDTQYF.

Details on this clonotype: Being one base from a much bigger clone, this may be a read error. The chain couples TRBV10-3 to TRBJ1-2, with TRBD1 as a possible D gene (6 bases). The ends were cut back, 3 bases at V and 2 bases at J, with 13 bases in the middle. Germline lookup yields CDR1 ENHRY and CDR2 SYGVKD. The CDR3 is 15 amino acids. The CDR3 spells CAISDRTALNYGYTF. The CDR3 nucleotides read TGTGCCATCAGTGATAGGACAGCCCTAAACTATGGCTACACCTTC.

This clonotype was seen only a few times. The chain carries TRBV7-8 and TRBJ2-7; D is possibly TRBD2 (7 bases). The germline V gene encodes CDR1 SGHVS and CDR2 FQNEAQ. V was shortened by 4 bases and J by 0 bases, with 28 bases between the two germline ends. This CDR3 comprises 20 residues. For the CDR3, the DNA is TGTGCCAGCAGCTCAGGGGCGGGACTAAACTCAATATTATTCTCCTACGAGCAGTACTTC. This sequence encodes CASSSGAGLNSILFSYEQYF.

Many counts were recorded for this clonotype. The chain carries TRBV20-1 and TRBJ2-5, with 13 bases lining up with TRBD2. Unmatched junction bases numbered 10, after V lost 4 bases and J lost 2 bases. Per the germline V gene, CDR1 is DFQATT and CDR2 is SNEGSKA (reference sequence). The CDR3 sequence is 17 residues long. This chain's CDR3 is CSAKGLAGPRRQETQYF. CDR3 nucleotides: TGCAGTGCTAAGGGACTAGCGGGACCGAGGCGTCAAGAGACCCAGTACTTC.

There are many counts of this clonotype. The chain recombines TRBV6-9 with TRBJ2-7; unclear D gene. V lost 8 bases and J 3 bases, leaving 8 bases between the germline ends. The CDR3 covers 11 residues. Germline V lookup: CDR1 MNHGY, CDR2 SVAAGI. CDR3 DNA: TGTGCCAGCCCCCAGGACTACGAGCAGTACTTC. It codes for CASPQDYEQYF.

This clonotype showed up many times. The gene calls are TRBV30 and TRBJ2-3, with D possibly being TRBD1 (7 bases). The CDR3 runs to 13 residues. CDR1 GTSNPN and CDR2 SVGIG come from the germline V gene (reference sequence). V was pared by 8 bases and J by 1 base, with 13 bases between. This CDR3 is CARTGEGTDTQYF. The CDR3 DNA reads as TGTGCCCGAACAGGGGAGGGCACAGATACGCAGTATTTT.

The gene calls are TRBV18 and TRBJ2-4; D is possibly TRBD1 or TRBD2 (5 bases each). Germline V gives CDR1 KGHSH, CDR2 LQKENI. Trimming removed 3 bases at V and 13 bases at J, with 19 bases between. CDR3 length: 14 amino acids. The chain's CDR3 is CASSPPPPGPIQYF. The CDR3 nucleotides are TGTGCCAGCTCACCGCCTCCCCCGGGACCCATACAGTACTTC.

The chain recombines TRBV28 with TRBJ2-5, with D unresolved. Germline V gene lookup returns CDR1 MDHEN and CDR2 SYDVKM. Trimming cost V 5 bases and J 2 bases, with 12 bases left between them. The CDR3 is 14 residues long. This chain's CDR3 is CASSALARQETQYF. For the CDR3, the DNA is TGTGCCAGCAGTGCGCTCGCGAGACAAGAGACCCAGTACTTC.

The table lists this clonotype with many counts. The chain recombines TRBV5-1 with TRBJ1-1; D ambiguous. The germline CDR1 and CDR2 sequences are SGHRS and YFSETQ. The CDR3 runs 16 residues. With 0 bases removed from V and 5 bases from J, the gap between germline ends came to 17 bases. CDR3 sequence reads: CASSLDSGSGRTEAFF. For the CDR3, the DNA is TGCGCCAGCAGCTTGGATAGCGGCAGTGGTCGAACTGAAGCTTTCTTT. Full variable domain (rest looked up from reference TRBV5-1 and TRBJ1-1): KAGVTQTPRYLIKTRGQQVTLSCSPISGHRSVSWYQQTPGQGLQFLFEYFSETQRNKGNFPGRFSGRQFSNSRSEMNVSTLELGDSALYLCASSLDSGSGRTEAFFGQGTRLTVV.

This clonotype was observed at least ten times. V gene TRBV28 combines with J gene TRBJ1-1; 8 bases line up with TRBD1. Germline lookup yields CDR1 MDHEN and CDR2 SYDVKM. Trimming removed 3 bases from V and 10 bases from J; junction bases left unmatched: 1. The CDR3 contains 11 residues. The CDR3 sequence: CASSFTGGAFF. DNA of the CDR3: TGTGCCAGCAGTTTCACAGGGGGAGCTTTCTTT.

There are many counts of this clonotype. The chain employs TRBV20-1 and TRBJ2-3; D is tentatively TRBD1 or TRBD2 (6 bases each). This CDR3 has 15 amino acids. CDR1 is DFQATT, CDR2 SNEGSKA, per germline (reference sequence). V shed 5 bases and J shed 0 bases, with 15 bases lying between them. In DNA, the CDR3 is TGCAGTGCTTTCCCACCGGGGGCTAGCACAGATACGCAGTATTTT. Protein sequence: CSAFPPGASTDTQYF.

This clonotype was recorded many times. V is TRBV27 and J is TRBJ1-2, with D uncertain. This CDR3 has 15 residues. Per germline, CDR1 MNHEY and CDR2 SMNVEV (reference sequence). Trimming removed 6 bases at V and 3 bases at J, with 17 bases between. CDR3 nucleotide sequence: TGTGCCAGCAGGACCCCCGTGGGATCGTACTATGGCTACACCTTC. Translating gives CASRTPVGSYYGYTF.

The CDR3 sequence is CASRWTGGNTEAFF. The CDR3, as DNA: TGTGCCAGTAGATGGACAGGGGGAAACACTGAAGCTTTCTTT. This chain links TRBV19 with TRBJ1-1; TRBD1 matches 10 bases. Germline values: CDR1 LNHDA, CDR2 SQIVND (reference sequence). CDR3 length: 14 amino acids. The ends lost 6 bases at V and 2 bases at J; junction bases unmatched: 3.

The rearrangement joins TRBV10-1 to TRBJ1-5, with D tentatively TRBD1 (5 bases). The CDR3 sequence is 13 residues long. Germline assignment: CDR1 WNHNN and CDR2 SYGVQD (reference sequence). Between the trimmed V and J ends, which lost 10 bases and 5 bases, there was a span of 15 bases. This chain's CDR3 is CATKPRAYQPQHF. The CDR3 DNA is TGCGCCACCAAGCCCAGGGCCTATCAGCCCCAGCATTTT.

This clonotype was counted only a few times. The V call is TRBV12-3 or TRBV12-4, the J call TRBJ2-7; D is perhaps TRBD1 (6 bases). V was pared by 3 bases and J by 2 bases, with 11 bases between. This CDR3 contains 14 residues. Here the CDR3 DNA reads TGTGCCAGCAGTTTGGGGGCGCGACCCTACGAGCAGTACTTC. Translation gives CASSLGARPYEQYF.

Regarding this clonotype: A clone one base away is much larger, so this may be a read error. The chain employs TRBV5-1 and TRBJ2-2, with D possibly matching TRBD2 (6 bases). The V gene's germline CDR1 is SGHRS and CDR2 YFSETQ. The CDR3 totals 14 residues. CDR3 in amino acids: CANSPGTYTGELFF. The CDR3 DNA reads as TGCGCCAACAGCCCCGGGACTTACACCGGGGAGCTGTTTTTT. Full variable domain (remainder filled in from reference TRBV5-1 and TRBJ2-2): KAGVTQTPRYLIKTRGQQVTLSCSPISGHRSVSWYQQTPGQGLQFLFEYFSETQRNKGNFPGRFSGRQFSNSRSEMNVSTLELGDSALYLCANSPGTYTGELFFGEGSRLTVL.

This clonotype was seen a handful of times. The genes are TRBV29-1 and TRBJ1-1; D is unresolved. V was trimmed by 5 bases and J by 4 bases, leaving 8 bases between them. CDR1 is SQVTM, CDR2 ANQGSEA, per germline. This CDR3 region has 11 residues. CDR3 loop: CSVPWGTEAFF. In DNA form, the CDR3 reads TGCAGCGTTCCGTGGGGCACTGAAGCTTTCTTT.

In this sample, this clonotype turned up a few times. The V gene is TRBV7-9, the J gene TRBJ2-1; unclear D gene. Trimming took 5 bases from V and 3 from J, leaving 14 bases between them. Per the germline V gene, CDR1 is SEHNR and CDR2 is FQNEAQ (reference sequence). This CDR3 contains 15 residues. Here the CDR3 DNA reads TGTGCCAGCAGCCGTCCCGCCGACGTCTACAATGAGCAGTTCTTC. It yields the protein CASSRPADVYNEQFF.

This clonotype occurred a few times. This chain connects TRBV29-1 to TRBJ2-3; 7 nucleotides line up with TRBD2. Germline lookup yields CDR1 SQVTM and CDR2 ANQGSEA. With 6 bases clipped from V and 5 bases from J, the junction kept 5 bases outside the gene matches. The CDR3 length is 12 residues. The CDR3 here is CSVLIAGDTQYF. The CDR3 nucleotides read TGCAGCGTCCTAATAGCGGGAGATACGCAGTATTTT.

This clonotype occurred a few times. The rearrangement joins TRBV29-1 to TRBJ2-7, with unresolved D. This CDR3 contains 12 residues. Trimming cost V 0 bases and J 6 bases, with 9 bases left between them. In germline, CDR1 is SQVTM, CDR2 ANQGSEA. CDR3 nucleotide sequence: TGCAGCGTTGAAGAGTGCCGAAGCGAGCAGTACTTC. Residues: CSVEECRSEQYF.